This T cell receptor beta chain stems from a study of regulatory T cells in long-lasting Graves disease. Study-wide results and limits: TRBV28, TRBJ1-2 and TRBJ2-5 emerged as the favored segments in persistent disease.

Libraries of TCR beta came from iRepertoire HTBI primers plus Arm-PCR of CDR3 regions. In TCRdb, the multiplex PCR reads were re-called with MiXCR into one record per CDR3 protein. The sample lists a few hundred thousand distinct CDR3 sequences; about 22% were seen once. Germline V gives CDR1 MGHRA, CDR2 YSYEKL. V lost 2 bases and J 6 bases, leaving 20 bases between the germline ends. The CDR3 runs to 17 residues. Note on this clonotype: Its matching antigen is unknown.

The time point: persistent/refractory GD, antithyroid drugs over 5 years with positive TRAb. Generation of the TCR library employed RNA extracted from PBMCs. The clonotype comes from a female donor with Graves disease. This material consisted of peripheral blood mononuclear cells (PBMCs), taken when the disease was refractory, from a patient treated with antithyroid drugs. The chain has TRBV4-1 and TRBJ1-5; D is unclear. The CDR3 loop reads CASSQSGGGGIGQPQHF. The CDR3 DNA is TGCGCCAGCAGCCAATCGGGAGGAGGTGGAATAGGTCAGCCCCAGCATTTT.